These 24 T cell receptor beta chains share one sample of origin, sequenced in a study of identical twins. One entry per CDR3 protein results from TCRdb running MiXCR on the 5' RACE reads. The table has about 920,000 distinct CDR3 sequences, about 12% seen once. The same specimen was also included in a second study, on yellow fever vaccine responses in identical twins.

The sample consisted of PBMCs. Receptor source: a woman under 30 in good health.

There are many counts of this clonotype. The CDR3 bases are TGTGCCAGCAGTGAATCCCTGACATCCGACTACGAGCAGTACTTC. Translated: CASSESLTSDYEQYF. This sequence joins TRBV25-1 and TRBJ2-7; D unresolved. The V end lost 1 base, the J end lost 3 bases, and 13 bases lay between the germline ends. Germline CDR1 is MGHDK and CDR2 is SYGVNS. The length of the CDR3 is 15 residues.

The chain is built from TRBV7-3 and TRBJ2-2, with TRBD2 matching over 7 bases. The CDR3 consists of 16 residues. Germline V lookup: CDR1 SGHTA, CDR2 FQGTGA. The trim removed 5 bases at V and 2 bases at J, leaving 8 bases unmatched. In nucleotides, the CDR3 is TGTGCCAGCAGCCAGCAGGGAGGGACCAACACCGGGGAGCTGTTTTTT. It is translated as CASSQQGGTNTGELFF.

V is TRBV27 and J is TRBJ1-5; tentatively, D is TRBD1 (6 bases). The CDR3 length is 14 residues. V lost 6 bases and J lost 2, with 11 bases in between. Germline-derived CDR1 and CDR2 are MNHEY and SMNVEV (reference sequence). The CDR3: CASRKGEGNQPQHF. The DNA for the CDR3 is TGTGCCAGCAGAAAGGGGGAGGGCAATCAGCCCCAGCATTTT.

This clonotype was recorded at least ten times. This chain joins TRBV6-5 and TRBJ1-2; weak D call: TRBD1 (6 bases). V shed 0 bases and J shed 4 bases, with 12 bases lying between them. The germline gives CDR1 MNHEY, CDR2 SVGAGI. The CDR3 consists of 15 residues. The CDR3 spells CASSYSSTGSYGYTF. CDR3 DNA sequence: TGTGCCAGCAGTTACTCGAGTACAGGGAGCTATGGCTACACCTTC.

The chain has TRBV7-8 and TRBJ1-2; D uncertain. The CDR3 is 14 amino acids. V was clipped by 5 bases and J by 5 bases, with 15 bases between them. CDR1 is SGHVS and CDR2 is FQNEAQ in the germline V gene. CDR3 sequence: CASSRTGSSYGYTF. The CDR3 DNA reads as TGTGCCAGCAGCCGAACCGGGTCTTCATATGGCTACACCTTC.

The chain has TRBV15 and TRBJ2-7; the D gene is possibly TRBD2 (5 bases). CDR1 and CDR2 from the germline V gene are LNHNV and YYDKDF (reference sequence). V was clipped by 2 bases and J by 1 base, with 6 bases between them. The CDR3 runs 13 residues. CDR3 nucleotide sequence: TGTGCCACCAGCAGAAGGGAGTCCTACGAGCAGTACTTC. It yields the protein CATSRRESYEQYF.

This chain links TRBV20-1 with TRBJ1-5; D perhaps matches TRBD1 (5 bases). The CDR3 is 14 amino acids. The germline gives CDR1 DFQATT, CDR2 SNEGSKA (reference sequence). Trimming removed 5 bases from V and 2 bases from J, with 13 bases in between. The CDR3 bases are TGCAGTGCTGTCTCCGGGGCCCGCAATCAGCCCCAGCATTTT. Protein sequence: CSAVSGARNQPQHF.

The V and J genes are TRBV7-9 and TRBJ1-3; D is unclear. In germline, CDR1 is SEHNR, CDR2 FQNEAQ (reference sequence). The CDR3 is made up of 10 amino acids. The V end lost 6 bases, the J end lost 8 bases, and 5 bases lay between the germline ends. The CDR3 DNA follows: TGTGCCAGCAGTGGGGACACCATATATTTT. Its translation: CASSGDTIYF.

This chain connects TRBV6-1 to TRBJ2-1, with TRBD2 matching over 11 bases. With 8 bases clipped from V and 8 bases from J, the junction kept 11 bases outside the gene matches. CDR1 is MNHNS and CDR2 is SASEGT in the germline V gene. The CDR3 spans 15 residues. CDR3 region: CASGVTSGIVDEQFF. CDR3 nucleotide sequence: TGTGCCAGCGGGGTGACTAGCGGGATCGTCGATGAGCAGTTCTTC.

The CDR3 here is CASSRDPSSYEQYV. The CDR3 bases are TGTGCCAGCAGCCGAGACCCGAGCTCCTACGAGCAGTACGTC. The rearrangement links TRBV11-2 to TRBJ2-7; D gene unclear. The CDR3 sequence is 14 residues long. Deletions cut 5 bases from V and 0 bases from J, with 11 bases between. Germline V gene sequence: CDR1 SGHAT, CDR2 FQNNGV.

This clonotype was seen ten or more times. The chain combines TRBV12-3 or TRBV12-4 with TRBJ1-5, with a possible D match to TRBD1 (6 bases). This CDR3 has 13 residues. The V and J ends lost 6 bases and 5 bases respectively, with 11 bases between them. In DNA, the CDR3 is TGTGCCAGCAGCTACAGGGCGGATCAGCCCCAGCATTTT. Protein product: CASSYRADQPQHF.

Ten or more counts support this clonotype. This chain uses TRBV12-3 or TRBV12-4 with TRBJ2-1; a possible D gene is TRBD2 (6 bases). There are 14 residues in the CDR3. Trimming left V 5 bases short and J 8 bases short, with 16 bases between. This chain's CDR3 is CASSPESWGDEQFF. CDR3 nucleotide sequence: TGTGCCAGCAGTCCTGAAAGTTGGGGGGATGAGCAGTTCTTC.

There are a few counts of this clonotype. The V and J genes are TRBV3-1 and TRBJ2-1; D is uncertain. The CDR3 consists of 13 residues. V lost 0 bases and J lost 6, with 6 bases in between. Germline V lookup: CDR1 LGHDT, CDR2 YNNKEL (reference sequence). The CDR3 loop is CASSQDTINEQFF. The CDR3 bases are TGTGCCAGCAGCCAAGATACGATCAATGAGCAGTTCTTC.

In this sample, this clonotype turned up many times. This chain joins TRBV5-1 and TRBJ2-1; the D gene is possibly TRBD2 (6 bases). This CDR3 is built from 17 residues. V gave up 0 bases and J gave up 7 bases, with 20 bases separating them. Germline CDR1 reads SGHRS; CDR2 reads YFSETQ. CDR3 sequence reads: CASSLASGTGTGNEQFF. CDR3 sequence (DNA): TGCGCCAGCAGCTTGGCCTCCGGGACTGGGACGGGGAATGAGCAGTTCTTC.

This clonotype was recorded a few times. The chain combines TRBV2 with TRBJ2-1; 13 positions match TRBD2. V shed 3 bases, J shed 7 bases, and the junction held 6 bases outside the gene matches. The germline V gene has CDR1 SNHLY and CDR2 FYNNEI. This CDR3 is built from 16 residues. The CDR3, as DNA: TGTGCCAGCAGTGACCCCACTAGCGGGAGGGAGAATGAGCAGTTCTTC. This translates into CASSDPTSGRENEQFF. Full variable domain (rest looked up from reference TRBV2 and TRBJ2-1): EPEVTQTPSHQVTQMGQEVILRCVPISNHLYFYWYRQILGQKVEFLVSFYNNEISEKSEIFDDQFSVERPDGSNFTLKIRSTKLEDSAMYFCASSDPTSGRENEQFFGPGTRLTVL.

This clonotype was detected ten times or more. The chain employs TRBV27 and TRBJ2-3; D not certain. The V gene's germline CDR1 is MNHEY and CDR2 SMNVEV (reference sequence). The germline V and J ends were trimmed by 3 bases and 0 bases, with 22 bases remaining between them. This CDR3 has 19 amino acids. CDR3 sequence: CASSLGLVLAGSSTDTQYF. CDR3 DNA sequence: TGTGCCAGCAGTTTGGGCCTCGTTCTGGCCGGCTCTAGCACAGATACGCAGTATTTT.

Concerning this clonotype itself: A read error may be the cause here, since a much bigger clone is one base away. The rearrangement links TRBV12-3 or TRBV12-4 to TRBJ1-1; no clear D gene. The CDR3 sequence is 14 residues long. Trimming removed 5 bases from V and 4 bases from J, with 14 bases in between. In DNA form, the CDR3 reads TGTGCCAGCAGTCCCTTACTGGGATCCACTGAAGCTTTCTTT. As protein: CASSPLLGSTEAFF.

V usage is TRBV20-1 and J usage is TRBJ2-7; tentative D call: TRBD2 (5 bases). The CDR3 sequence is 15 residues long. Germline-derived CDR1 and CDR2 are DFQATT and SNEGSKA (reference sequence). Trimming shortened V by 3 bases and J by 7 bases, and 22 bases separated the two germline ends. In nucleotides, the CDR3 is TGCAGTGCTAGGCTCCTGGACCAACCCCGGGGAGAGCAGTACTTC. Protein product: CSARLLDQPRGEQYF.

This clonotype showed up many times. V and J are TRBV12-3 or TRBV12-4 and TRBJ1-5; perhaps TRBD1 as D (5 bases). The CDR3 runs 16 residues. V lost 3 bases and J lost 0, with 12 bases in between. CDR3 loop: CASSLGPGNSNQPQHF. The CDR3 DNA sequence: TGTGCCAGCAGTTTGGGGCCAGGGAATAGCAATCAGCCCCAGCATTTT.

There are a few counts of this clonotype. The chain recombines TRBV15 with TRBJ2-5; unclear D gene. V was trimmed by 4 bases and J by 3 bases, leaving 6 bases between them. The germline V gene encodes CDR1 LNHNV and CDR2 YYDKDF (reference sequence). The CDR3 is 12 amino acids. The CDR3 here is CATSTLKETQYF. CDR3 sequence (DNA): TGTGCCACCAGCACCTTAAAAGAGACCCAGTACTTC.

This clonotype was seen only a few times. The chain uses TRBV3-1 and TRBJ1-2; 9 bases align to TRBD1. Germline loops: CDR1 LGHDT, CDR2 YNNKEL (reference sequence). The length of the CDR3 is 14 residues. Unmatched junction bases numbered 3, after V lost 3 bases and J lost 4 bases. The CDR3 loop reads CASSQMTGGYGYTF. In DNA form, the CDR3 reads TGTGCCAGCAGCCAGATGACAGGGGGCTATGGCTACACCTTC.

The table lists this clonotype with a few counts. The rearrangement links TRBV7-8 to TRBJ2-2; the match to TRBD1 covers 8 bases. This CDR3 comprises 16 residues. Germline V lookup: CDR1 SGHVS, CDR2 FQNEAQ. V dropped 5 bases and J dropped 5; count of bases not matched to a gene: 10. The CDR3 bases are TGTGCCAGCAGCCCCCAGGGGGCTCAAAAAACCGGGGAGCTGTTTTTT. It codes for CASSPQGAQKTGELFF.

In this sample, this clonotype turned up many times. The rearrangement uses TRBV29-1 and TRBJ1-3; D is ambiguous. Germline V lookup: CDR1 SQVTM, CDR2 ANQGSEA. The CDR3 is made up of 16 amino acids. V lost 1 base to trimming and J lost 0 bases, with 13 bases between them. The DNA for the CDR3 is TGCAGCGTTGAAGGGGATTACGGCCTCTCTGGAAACACCATATATTTT. It translates to CSVEGDYGLSGNTIYF.

Here the CDR3 reads CASSLGDWREYDEQYF. CDR3 sequence (DNA): TGTGCCAGCAGCTTAGGCGATTGGCGGGAGTATGACGAGCAGTACTTC. The chain links TRBV11-3 to TRBJ2-7, with 7 positions matching TRBD2. V lost 1 base to trimming and J lost 5 bases; unmatched junction nucleotides: 11. CDR3 length: 16 amino acids. Looked up from germline, CDR1 is SGHNT and CDR2 is YENEEA.